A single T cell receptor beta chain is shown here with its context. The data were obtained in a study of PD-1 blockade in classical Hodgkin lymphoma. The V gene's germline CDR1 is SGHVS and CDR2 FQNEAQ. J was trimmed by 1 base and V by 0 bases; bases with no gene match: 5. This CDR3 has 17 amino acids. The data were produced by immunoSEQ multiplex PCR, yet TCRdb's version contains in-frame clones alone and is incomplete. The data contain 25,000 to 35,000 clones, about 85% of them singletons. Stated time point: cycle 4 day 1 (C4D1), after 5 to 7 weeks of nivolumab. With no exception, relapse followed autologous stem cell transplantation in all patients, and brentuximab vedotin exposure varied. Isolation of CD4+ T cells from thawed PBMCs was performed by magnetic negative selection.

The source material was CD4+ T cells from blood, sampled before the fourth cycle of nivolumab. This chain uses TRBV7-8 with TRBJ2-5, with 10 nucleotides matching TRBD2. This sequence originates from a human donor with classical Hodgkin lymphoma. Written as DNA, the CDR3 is TGTGCCAGCAGCTTAGCCTTCGGGACTAGCGCCCAAGAGACCCAGTACTTC. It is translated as CASSLAFGTSAQETQYF.